In its sample, the clone carrying this T cell receptor (beta chain) was seen many times. Its antigen is still unknown. RNA transcripts served as the template for amplifying TCR beta CDR3 regions. HTBI primers drove first-round RT-PCR of the TCR CDR3. One entry per CDR3 protein, called by TCRdb with MiXCR from the multiplex PCR reads. The top ten clones hold around 14% of a sample with over 400,000 distinct CDR3 sequences, roughly 14% of them seen once. This sample was included in a study of T cells in Graves' hyperthyroidism and ophthalmopathy. Study context: At the time of initial diagnosis and before any treatment, peripheral blood was collected.

Uncontrolled infection, other autoimmune disease, pregnancy or lactation barred patients from enrollment. Notes on the study in general: The majority of expanded thyroid clonotypes above 0.001 also appeared in blood. The model foresaw ophthalmopathy a median around seven months prior to onset.

This CDR3 contains 15 residues. V was shortened by 1 base and J by 7 bases, with 16 bases between the two germline ends. Germline V gene data show CDR1 as LGHDT and CDR2 as YNNKEL (reference sequence). The genes are TRBV3-1 and TRBJ1-2; the D gene is possibly TRBD1 (6 bases). The source of this sequence is a man between 18 and 35 years old with Graves' ophthalmopathy. Sequenced sample: blood. The CDR3, as DNA: TGTGCCAGCAGCCAAGCACGGAGACAGGCTTTTGGCTACACCTTC. It encodes CASSQARRQAFGYTF.